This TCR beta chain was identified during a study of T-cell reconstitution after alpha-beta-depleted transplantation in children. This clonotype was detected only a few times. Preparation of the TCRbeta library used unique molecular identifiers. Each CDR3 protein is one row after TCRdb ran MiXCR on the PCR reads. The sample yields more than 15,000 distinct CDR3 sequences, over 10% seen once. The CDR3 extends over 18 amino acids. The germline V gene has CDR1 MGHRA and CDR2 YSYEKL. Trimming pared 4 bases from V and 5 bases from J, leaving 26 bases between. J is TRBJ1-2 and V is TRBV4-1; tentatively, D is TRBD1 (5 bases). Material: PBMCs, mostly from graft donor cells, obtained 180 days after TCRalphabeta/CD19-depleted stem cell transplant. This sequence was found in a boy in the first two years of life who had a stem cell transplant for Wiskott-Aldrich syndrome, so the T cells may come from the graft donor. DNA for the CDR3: TGCGCCAGCAGCCGACCCTTACGGACACTCGTAGTCCCTTATGGCTACACCTTC. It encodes CASSRPLRTLVVPYGYTF.